One TCR beta chain is described in this entry. Unmatched junction bases numbered 1, after V lost 1 base and J lost 3 bases. The length of the CDR3 is 16 residues. The germline gives CDR1 LGHNA, CDR2 YNFKEQ. This PCR relied on a set of 60 Vbeta primers and 13 Jbeta primers. The table came from immunoSEQ multiplex PCR; TCRdb's copy has only in-frame clones and leaves some out. The data show about 190,000 clones, approximately 80% seen once. The source of the sample is a study of cytomegalovirus exposure and HLA in healthy donors. The sequenced sample was PBMCs. The chain is built from TRBV4-2 and TRBJ2-7; 15 bases align to TRBD2. The sequence was collected from a woman aged 25 to 45 in good health and CMV-seronegative. Here the CDR3 DNA reads TGTGCCAGCAGCCAAGGGGGACTAGCGGGAGGCTACGAGCAGTACTTC. This encodes CASSQGGLAGGYEQYF.